This TCR beta chain appears in the sequencing data of a study of Ad26.COV2.S vaccination and SARS-CoV-2 variants. On the study more broadly: Intramuscular Ad26.COV2.S at 5x10^10 or 1x10^11 viral particles.

Findings and limits, study-wide: Possible underestimation of total T cell responses by the TCR breadth and depth analyses was noted.

The treatment was: over 15 received Ad26.COV2.S at low or high dose, single or two shots; a few received placebo; per-sample allocation not given. The samples were gathered on day 63 after the first injection of vaccine or placebo. Cohort 1b enrolled adults aged 18-55 years in Boston. Remarks on this clone: What it binds is not known.

The protocol was immunoSEQ multiplex PCR, while the TCRdb copy is restricted to in-frame clones and leaves out a portion. The sample includes some 340,000 clones, around 81% of them seen just once. Germline V gene lookup returns CDR1 MNHEY and CDR2 SVGAGI. The germline V and J ends were trimmed by 2 bases and 1 base, with 14 bases remaining between them. The CDR3 has 16 amino acids. The sample in question was peripheral blood, obtained in a trial of Ad26.COV2.S vaccine versus placebo. The receptor comes from a person between 18 and 60 years old who received the Ad26.COV2.S COVID-19 vaccine or a placebo. The chain employs TRBV6-5 and TRBJ1-1; D is ambiguous. The CDR3 reads CASSYLPLGRNTEAFF. The CDR3 nucleotides read TGTGCCAGCAGTTACCTACCCTTAGGGAGGAACACTGAAGCTTTCTTT.